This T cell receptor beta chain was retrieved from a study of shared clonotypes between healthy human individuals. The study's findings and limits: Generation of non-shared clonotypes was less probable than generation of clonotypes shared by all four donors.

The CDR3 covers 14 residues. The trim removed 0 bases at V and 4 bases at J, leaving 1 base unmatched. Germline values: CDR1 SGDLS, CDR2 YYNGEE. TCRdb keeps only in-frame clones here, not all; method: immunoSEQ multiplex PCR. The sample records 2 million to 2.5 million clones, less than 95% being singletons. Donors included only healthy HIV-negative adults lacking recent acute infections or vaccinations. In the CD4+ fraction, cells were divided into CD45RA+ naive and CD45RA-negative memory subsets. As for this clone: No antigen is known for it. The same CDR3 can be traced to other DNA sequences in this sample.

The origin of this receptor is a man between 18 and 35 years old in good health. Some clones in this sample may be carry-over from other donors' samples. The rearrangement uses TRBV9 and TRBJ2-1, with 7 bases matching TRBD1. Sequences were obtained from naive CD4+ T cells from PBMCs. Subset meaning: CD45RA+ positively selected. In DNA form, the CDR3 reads TGTGCCAGCAGCGTAGGGGACAGTTACAATGAGCAGTTCTTC. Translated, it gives CASSVGDSYNEQFF. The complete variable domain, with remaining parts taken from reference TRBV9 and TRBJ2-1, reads DSGVTQTPKHLITATGQRVTLRCSPRSGDLSVYWYQQSLDQGLQFLIQYYNGEERAKGNILERFSAQQFPDLHSELNLSSLELGDSALYFCASSVGDSYNEQFFGPGTRLTVL.